Listed here is a single T cell receptor (beta chain). Its antigen is unidentified. Donors underwent one heparinised blood draw, about 120 mL on average. Since all of the isolated RNA was reverse transcribed, expressed TCRB transcripts were what got sequenced. Using immunoSEQ multiplex PCR, the repertoire was profiled, and TCRdb retains in-frame clones only, with some absent. The sample has 600,000 to 700,000 clones; 12% are singletons. J gave up 4 bases and V 0 bases, and 3 bases lay outside the gene matches. The length of the CDR3 is 15 residues. The germline V gene encodes CDR1 LGHNA and CDR2 YSLEER. The data are from a study of beta chain features in type 1 diabetes. General study points: In every one of the four CD4+ subsets, TCRB CDR3s were moderately but significantly shorter in Type 1 diabetes patients.

The sequenced material came from naive CD4+ T cells from blood. This chain connects TRBV4-3 to TRBJ2-3, with TRBD1 matching 8 bases. The receptor was derived from a man between 25 and 39 years old with type 1 diabetes. The CDR3 region is CASSQDRGQADTQYF. CDR3 sequence (DNA): TGCGCCAGCAGCCAAGACAGGGGACAGGCAGATACGCAGTATTTT.